This TCR beta chain stems from a study of cytomegalovirus exposure and HLA in healthy donors. Study-wide context: Of all 400 or so donors who were genotyped, 81% belonged to the Caucasian-associated ancestry cluster. Study-level points and caveats: Rates of TCR association differed by HLA locus in a later analysis, with DRB1 highest and HLA-C lowest. Common viral pathogens were later found to be apparently linked to several of the most significant clusters. Accurate prediction of most subjects' HLA-A and HLA-B alleles from TCR beta sequences was reported.

This CDR3 spans 15 amino acids. The germline CDR1 and CDR2 sequences are SGHAT and FQNNGV. The V end was cut by 6 bases, the J end by 2 bases, with 17 bases between. PCR amplification relied on 60 Vbeta primers (plus 13 Jbeta primers). Assay: immunoSEQ multiplex PCR; the TCRdb copy retains only in-frame clones and omits some. The data show approximately 190,000 clones, with approximately 84% seen just once and 3.8% held by the top ten. Concerning this clone itself: Its antigen remains unknown.

Sequencing input: PBMCs. This chain joins TRBV11-2 and TRBJ2-7; tentatively, D is TRBD1 (6 bases). The TCR sequence derives from a middle-aged man in good health and CMV-seronegative. CDR3: CASRTGTTSPYEQYF. The CDR3 nucleotides are TGTGCCAGCAGAACCGGGACAACCTCACCCTACGAGCAGTACTTC.